This T cell receptor (beta chain) comes out of a study of shared clonotypes between healthy human individuals. Across the study: Each donor contributed plates that comprised three CD4 naive, three CD4 memory, two CD8 naive and one CD8 memory. Findings and limits, study-wide: Four donors had about 5.1% of their naive CD4 clonotypes in common.

Naive CD8 populations comprised CD45RO-negative cells positively selected for CCR7, excluding terminally differentiated effector memory CD45RA+ cells. Participating donors were healthy, HIV-negative adults free of recent acute infections or vaccinations. Turning to this clone: The target antigen is unknown.

Assay: immunoSEQ multiplex PCR; the TCRdb copy retains only in-frame clones and omits some. The repertoire has approximately 2,000,000 clones, roughly 95% of them found once; the top ten carry roughly 1.7%. The CDR3 totals 15 residues. The V and J ends lost 5 bases and 7 bases respectively, with 21 bases between them. Looked up from germline, CDR1 is SGHDT and CDR2 is YYEEEE. V gene TRBV5-6 combines with J gene TRBJ1-2; TRBD1 might be the D (6 bases). The specimen sequenced was naive CD8+ T cells from PBMCs. This clonotype was sampled from a man aged 18 to 29 in good health. Some clones in this sample may be carry-over from other donors' samples. For the CDR3, the DNA is TGTGCCAGCAGTCCGGAGGGAGGGGGAACCCCTGGCTACACCTTC. This gives the protein CASSPEGGGTPGYTF. Full variable domain (remainder filled in from reference TRBV5-6 and TRBJ1-2): DAGVTQSPTHLIKTRGQQVTLRCSPKSGHDTVSWYQQALGQGPQFIFQYYEEEERQRGNFPDRFSGHQFPNYSSELNVNALLLGDSALYLCASSPEGGGTPGYTFGSGTRLTVV.